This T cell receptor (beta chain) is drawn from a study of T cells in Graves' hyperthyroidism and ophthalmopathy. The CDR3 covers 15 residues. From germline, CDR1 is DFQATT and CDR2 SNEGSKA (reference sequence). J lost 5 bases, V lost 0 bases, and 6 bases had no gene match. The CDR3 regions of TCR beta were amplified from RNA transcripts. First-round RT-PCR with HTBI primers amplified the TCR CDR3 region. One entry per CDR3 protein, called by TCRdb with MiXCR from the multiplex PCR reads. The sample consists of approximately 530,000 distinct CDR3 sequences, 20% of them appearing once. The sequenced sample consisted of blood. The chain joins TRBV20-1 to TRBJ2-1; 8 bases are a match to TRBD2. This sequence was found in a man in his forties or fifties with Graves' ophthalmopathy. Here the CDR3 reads CSARDSAGGDNEQFF. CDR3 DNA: TGCAGTGCTAGAGATTCGGCGGGAGGAGACAATGAGCAGTTCTTC.